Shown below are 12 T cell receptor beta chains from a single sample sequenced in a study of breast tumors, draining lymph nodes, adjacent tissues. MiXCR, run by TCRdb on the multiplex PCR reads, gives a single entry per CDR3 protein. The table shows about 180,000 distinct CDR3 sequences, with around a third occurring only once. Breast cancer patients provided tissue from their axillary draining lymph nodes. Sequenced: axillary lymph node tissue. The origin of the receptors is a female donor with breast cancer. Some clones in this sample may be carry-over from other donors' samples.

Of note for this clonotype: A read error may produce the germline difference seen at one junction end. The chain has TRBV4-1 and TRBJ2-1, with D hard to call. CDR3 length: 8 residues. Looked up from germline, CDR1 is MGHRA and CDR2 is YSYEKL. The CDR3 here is CASSQGHF. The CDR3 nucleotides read TGCGCCAGCAGCCAAGGCCATTTC.

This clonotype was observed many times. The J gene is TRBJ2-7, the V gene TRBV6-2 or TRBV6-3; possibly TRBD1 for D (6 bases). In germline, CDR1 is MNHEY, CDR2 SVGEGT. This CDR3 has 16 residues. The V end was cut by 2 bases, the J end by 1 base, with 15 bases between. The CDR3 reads CASSYNGQQTSYEQYF. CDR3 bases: TGTGCCAGCAGTTACAACGGACAGCAGACATCCTACGAGCAGTACTTC.

CDR3: CASSPGKGRAKNIQYF. For the CDR3, the DNA is TGTGCCAGCAGCCCCGGGAAGGGGAGGGCCAAAAACATTCAGTACTTC. This sequence joins TRBV7-9 and TRBJ2-4; a possible D gene is TRBD2 (6 bases). This CDR3 contains 16 residues. V lost 5 bases and J lost 1, with 15 bases in between. Germline loops: CDR1 SEHNR, CDR2 FQNEAQ (reference sequence).

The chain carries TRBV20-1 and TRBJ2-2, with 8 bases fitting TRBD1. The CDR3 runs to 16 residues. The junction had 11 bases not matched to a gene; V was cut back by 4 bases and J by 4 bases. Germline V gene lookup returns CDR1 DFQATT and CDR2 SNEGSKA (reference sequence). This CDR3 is CSATGVRDRTTGELFF. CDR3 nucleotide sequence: TGCAGTGCTACGGGAGTCCGGGACAGGACCACCGGGGAGCTGTTTTTT.

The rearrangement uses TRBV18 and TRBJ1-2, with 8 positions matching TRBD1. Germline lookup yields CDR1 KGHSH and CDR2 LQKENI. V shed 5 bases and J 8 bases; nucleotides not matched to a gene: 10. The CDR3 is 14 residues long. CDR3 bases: TGTGCCAGCTCAACCGCAGGGGGCCGAGAGGGCTACACCTTC. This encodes CASSTAGGREGYTF.

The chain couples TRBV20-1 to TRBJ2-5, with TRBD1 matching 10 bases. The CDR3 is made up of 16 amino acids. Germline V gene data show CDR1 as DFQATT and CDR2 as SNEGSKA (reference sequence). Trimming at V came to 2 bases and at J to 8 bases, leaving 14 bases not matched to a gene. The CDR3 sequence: CSARRVTGGLLGTQYF. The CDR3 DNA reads TGCAGTGCTAGACGCGTGACAGGGGGCCTGCTCGGAACCCAGTACTTC.

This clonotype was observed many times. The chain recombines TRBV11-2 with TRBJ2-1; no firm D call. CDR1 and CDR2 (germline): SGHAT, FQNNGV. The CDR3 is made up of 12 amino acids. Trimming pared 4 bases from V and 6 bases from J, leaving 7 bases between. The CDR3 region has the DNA TGTGCCAGCAGCTATGCTAGCAATGAGCAGTTCTTC. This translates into CASSYASNEQFF.

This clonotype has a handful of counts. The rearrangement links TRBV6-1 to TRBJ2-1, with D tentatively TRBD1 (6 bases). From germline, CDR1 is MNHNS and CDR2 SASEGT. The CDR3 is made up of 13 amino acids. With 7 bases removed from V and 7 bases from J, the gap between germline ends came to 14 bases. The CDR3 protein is CASTEGVRNEQFF. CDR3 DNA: TGTGCCAGCACAGAGGGGGTGCGGAATGAGCAGTTCTTC.

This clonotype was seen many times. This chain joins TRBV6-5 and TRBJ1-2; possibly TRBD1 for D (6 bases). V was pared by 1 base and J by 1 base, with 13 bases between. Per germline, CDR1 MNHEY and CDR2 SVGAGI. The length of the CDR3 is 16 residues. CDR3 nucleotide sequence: TGTGCCAGCAGTTACTACAACAGGGACCTTAACTATGGCTACACCTTC. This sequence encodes CASSYYNRDLNYGYTF.

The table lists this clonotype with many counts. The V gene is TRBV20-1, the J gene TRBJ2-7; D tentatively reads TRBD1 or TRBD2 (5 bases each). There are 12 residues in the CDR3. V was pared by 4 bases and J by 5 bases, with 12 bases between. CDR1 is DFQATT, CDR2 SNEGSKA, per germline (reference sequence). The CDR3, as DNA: TGCAGTGCTAATATCCGGGGCCACGAGCAGTACTTC. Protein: CSANIRGHEQYF.

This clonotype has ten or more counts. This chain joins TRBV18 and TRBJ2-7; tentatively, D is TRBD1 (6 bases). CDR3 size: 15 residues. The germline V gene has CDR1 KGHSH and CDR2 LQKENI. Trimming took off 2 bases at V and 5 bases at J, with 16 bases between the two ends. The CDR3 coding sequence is TGTGCCAGCTCACCATATCAGTCAGGGGAACACGAGCAGTACTTC. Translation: CASSPYQSGEHEQYF.

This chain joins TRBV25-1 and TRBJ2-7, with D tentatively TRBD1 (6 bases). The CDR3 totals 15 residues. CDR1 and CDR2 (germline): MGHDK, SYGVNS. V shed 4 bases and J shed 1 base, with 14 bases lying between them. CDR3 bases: TGTGCCAGCAGTGCTAGTCGGGACATATCCTACGAGCAGTACTTC. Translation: CASSASRDISYEQYF.